This T cell receptor beta chain is from a study of radiotherapy plus CTLA-4 blockade in lung cancer. Study context: Among patients, roughly 18% showed objective responses, and over 30% had disease control.

Chemo-refractory metastatic non-small-cell lung cancer patients received focal radiation with ipilimumab CTLA-4 blockade. About this clone itself: Its antigen is currently unknown.

TCRdb's table, derived via immunoSEQ multiplex PCR, lists solely in-frame clones and lacks some. In the table there are roughly 48,000 clones, 80% to 85% of which are singletons. The CDR3 extends over 14 amino acids. CDR1 SNHLY and CDR2 FYNNEI come from the germline V gene. Trimming removed 3 bases from V and 2 bases from J, with 8 bases in between. General study findings and limits: Increased serum interferon-beta after radiation also reportedly predicted response strongly. In blood, after radiotherapy plus ipilimumab, tumor-derived TCR clones expanded.

This chain connects TRBV2 to TRBJ1-5; tentative D call: TRBD1 (5 bases). This TCR derives from a human donor with non-small cell lung cancer who had stable disease on radiotherapy plus ipilimumab. This material consisted of peripheral blood, taken from a patient treated with radiotherapy plus ipilimumab. This chain's CDR3 is CASSDRRGNQPQHF. The CDR3 DNA sequence: TGTGCCAGCAGTGACCGCAGGGGCAATCAGCCCCAGCATTTT.